One sample yielded the 20 T cell receptor beta chains listed below, sequenced in a study of blood T cells in healthy people across ages. Through a sample-barcoded 5' primer and a J-beta primer mix, a second PCR was run for roughly 7 to 12 cycles. TCRdb re-called the 5' RACE reads through MiXCR, storing one row per CDR3 protein. Among about 1,500,000 distinct CDR3 sequences listed, roughly 28% were seen once. Material for sequencing was blood. These receptors were obtained from a woman aged 30 to 39 in good health.

This clonotype was counted between two and nine times. The chain employs TRBV21-1 and TRBJ2-7; the D call TRBD1 from the table was never checked on the DNA. TRBV21-1 is flagged as a pseudogene. The CDR3 totals 13 residues. CDR3 DNA: TGTGCCAGCAGGGGACAGGGTGGAGACGAGCAGTACTTC. It is translated as CASRGQGGDEQYF.

The gene calls are TRBV10-3 and TRBJ2-6, with D perhaps matching TRBD2 (5 bases). Germline lookup yields CDR1 ENHRY and CDR2 SYGVKD. Trimming removed 4 bases at V and 4 bases at J, with 17 bases between. The CDR3 runs 17 residues. CDR3 region: CAISGTAGRGGANVLTF. In nucleotides, the CDR3 is TGTGCCATCAGTGGCACGGCAGGCCGCGGGGGGGCCAACGTCCTGACTTTC.

The rearrangement links TRBV28 to TRBJ1-4; TRBD1 matches at 7 bases. V gave up 9 bases and J gave up 8 bases; unmatched junction bases: 12. Germline V lookup: CDR1 MDHEN, CDR2 SYDVKM. There are 14 residues in the CDR3. CDR3 in amino acids: CASRRTGPREKLFF. CDR3 nucleotides: TGTGCCAGTAGGAGGACAGGCCCAAGGGAAAAACTGTTTTTT. The whole variable domain, filled in from reference TRBV28 and TRBJ1-4, reads DVKVTQSSRYLVKRTGEKVFLECVQDMDHENMFWYRQDPGLGLRLIYFSYDVKMKEKGDIPEGYSVSREKKERFSLILESASTNQTSMYLCASRRTGPREKLFFGSGTQLSVL.

The chain joins TRBV20-1 to TRBJ2-5; the match to TRBD2 covers 7 bases. This CDR3 comprises 16 residues. CDR1 is DFQATT and CDR2 is SNEGSKA in the germline V gene (reference sequence). The ends lost 2 bases at V and 11 bases at J; junction bases unmatched: 20. The CDR3 DNA is TGCAGTGCTAGACCCACGGGACTACAGTCCTACAATGAGCAGTACTTC. This encodes CSARPTGLQSYNEQYF.

The gene calls are TRBV27 and TRBJ2-1; D uncertain. The CDR3 totals 13 residues. The V end lost 5 bases, the J end lost 4 bases, and 9 bases lay between the germline ends. The germline V gene encodes CDR1 MNHEY and CDR2 SMNVEV (reference sequence). The CDR3 bases are TGTGCCAGCAGTAGAATGGGGTACAATGAGCAGTTCTTC. It translates to CASSRMGYNEQFF.

This sequence joins TRBV12-5 and TRBJ2-2, with D unresolved. CDR3 length: 14 amino acids. The germline V and J ends were trimmed by 7 bases and 3 bases, with 12 bases remaining between them. CDR1 is LGHNT, CDR2 FRNRAP, per germline. The chain's CDR3 is CASALTWDTGELFF. For the CDR3, the DNA is TGTGCTAGTGCCCTCACGTGGGACACCGGGGAGCTGTTTTTT.

The genes are TRBV7-9 and TRBJ2-2, with a weak D call TRBD1 (6 bases). CDR3 length: 15 residues. Germline loops: CDR1 SEHNR, CDR2 FQNEAQ (reference sequence). V lost 3 bases and J lost 5, with 13 bases in between. The CDR3 DNA is TGTGCCAGCAGCTTGAAGGCAGGGGTTACCGGGGAGCTGTTTTTT. Translation: CASSLKAGVTGELFF.

The chain is built from TRBV10-2 and TRBJ2-7; D is uncertain. The germline V gene has CDR1 WSHSY and CDR2 SAAADI. This CDR3 contains 15 residues. V was trimmed by 6 bases and J by 7 bases, leaving 22 bases between them. The chain's CDR3 is CASSPLRASRGEQYF. Here the CDR3 DNA reads TGCGCCAGCAGCCCCCTCAGAGCGTCGAGAGGTGAGCAGTACTTC.

This clonotype showed up many times. This rearrangement joins TRBV18 to TRBJ2-3; D ambiguous. The CDR3 loop spans 13 amino acids. Germline V gives CDR1 KGHSH, CDR2 LQKENI. The V gene lost 3 bases and the J gene lost 2 bases, with 6 bases spanning the gap. The CDR3 reads CASSPLLTDTQYF. CDR3 nucleotides: TGTGCCAGCTCACCGTTACTCACAGATACGCAGTATTTT.

The chain carries TRBV6-5 and TRBJ2-7, with TRBD2 identical over 14 bases. This CDR3 is 15 amino acids long. Trimming at V came to 8 bases and at J to 5 bases, leaving 8 bases not matched to a gene. The germline gives CDR1 MNHEY, CDR2 SVGAGI. The CDR3 DNA is TGTGCCAGCGGTCTCGTGGGACTAGCGGGGGACGAGCAGTACTTC. Residues: CASGLVGLAGDEQYF.

This clonotype came up a few times. This chain connects TRBV5-1 to TRBJ2-5; no definite D call. Matching the DNA end better, TRBJ2-7 makes the J call doubtful. Germline loops: CDR1 SGHRS, CDR2 YFSETQ. CDR3 length: 14 residues. The CDR3 sequence: CASSLGGIRDEQYF. In nucleotides, the CDR3 is TGCGCCAGCAGCTTGGGCGGTATTCGGGACGAGCAGTACTTC.

The chain combines TRBV12-3 or TRBV12-4 with TRBJ2-1; TRBD2 aligns across 14 bases. J lost 6 bases, V lost 4 bases, and 8 bases had no gene match. There are 17 residues in the CDR3. The CDR3 bases are TGTGCCAGCAGTTCCTGGAACGGGACTAGCGGGAGCAATGAGCAGTTCTTC. Translating it yields CASSSWNGTSGSNEQFF.

Only a few counts were recorded for this clonotype. The rearrangement links TRBV12-3 or TRBV12-4 to TRBJ2-5; TRBD2 agrees at 15 bases. Trimming at V came to 5 bases and at J to 1 base, leaving 2 bases not matched to a gene. This CDR3 spans 16 amino acids. The CDR3 DNA reads TGTGCCAGCAGTGGACTAGCGGGGGGGCCCCAAGAGACCCAGTACTTC. Protein sequence: CASSGLAGGPQETQYF.

This sequence joins TRBV9 and TRBJ2-3, with D unresolved. The V gene's germline CDR1 is SGDLS and CDR2 YYNGEE. V gave up 0 bases and J gave up 4 bases, with 6 bases separating them. CDR3 size: 13 residues. The CDR3 here is CASSVATSDTQYF. DNA for the CDR3: TGTGCCAGCAGCGTAGCTACTTCAGATACGCAGTATTTT.

The rearrangement joins TRBV24-1 to TRBJ2-4, with 8 bases matching TRBD1. The J call may be faulty, since TRBJ2-5 better matches the DNA end. Germline CDR1 is KGHDR and CDR2 is SFDVKD. The CDR3 runs 15 residues. The CDR3 spells CATSDPSTGGETQYF. The CDR3 bases are TGTGCCACCAGTGATCCCTCTACAGGGGGAGAGACCCAGTACTTC.

The chain has TRBV6-6 and TRBJ1-2; 7 nucleotides line up with TRBD1. V was pared by 2 bases and J by 4 bases, with 13 bases of the junction left unmatched. The CDR3 has 17 amino acids. CDR1 is MNHNY and CDR2 is SVGAGI in the germline V gene (reference sequence). CDR3 nucleotides: TGTGCCAGCAGTTACACTATTGACAGGGTTTTGATCTATGGCTACACCTTC. Its protein product is CASSYTIDRVLIYGYTF.

The CDR3: CSAKGTEGNSPLHF. The CDR3 DNA reads TGCAGTGCTAAAGGGACGGAGGGTAATTCACCCCTCCACTTT. V is TRBV20-1 and J is TRBJ1-6; perhaps TRBD1 as D (5 bases). Germline CDR1 DFQATT, CDR2 SNEGSKA (reference sequence). The CDR3 has 14 amino acids. Trimming removed 4 bases from V and 6 bases from J, with 13 bases in between.

This clonotype was recorded a few times. This chain links TRBV10-2 with TRBJ2-1; tentative D call: TRBD2 (5 bases). Germline CDR1 and CDR2: WSHSY and SAAADI. V lost 0 bases to trimming and J lost 7 bases, with 10 bases between them. The CDR3 totals 14 residues. The CDR3 loop reads CASSESSRLNEQFF. For the CDR3, the DNA is TGCGCCAGCAGTGAGTCGTCTAGACTAAATGAGCAGTTCTTC.

This clonotype appeared a few times. The CDR3 DNA is TGCAGCGTCGGGAGACAGGGGGCTTTCACTGAAGCTTTCTTT. This gives the protein CSVGRQGAFTEAFF. This rearrangement joins TRBV29-1 to TRBJ1-1; 10 nucleotides line up with TRBD1. J was trimmed by 4 bases and V by 6 bases; bases with no gene match: 8. The CDR3 extends over 14 amino acids. The germline CDR1 and CDR2 sequences are SQVTM and ANQGSEA.

This chain uses TRBV4-2 with TRBJ1-5; D is ambiguous. V was trimmed by 4 bases and J by 3 bases, leaving 10 bases between them. Germline CDR1 is LGHNA and CDR2 is YNFKEQ. The CDR3 totals 14 residues. CDR3 in amino acids: CASSPRDNNQPQHF. In DNA form, the CDR3 reads TGTGCCAGCAGCCCACGCGACAACAATCAGCCCCAGCATTTT.